This is a list of T cell receptor beta chains from one sample in a study of human T cells and chemical hapten exposure. TCRdb analysed the RACE reads with MiXCR anew, one entry per CDR3 protein. The data hold 55,000 to 85,000 distinct CDR3 sequences, with 9.8% observed a single time. The starting material was whole blood, obtained in connection with sensitization to the hapten diphenylcyclopropenone (DPC). All receptors derive from a middle-aged woman with alopecia areata. Some clones in this sample may be carry-over from other donors' samples. Both conserved end residues are part of each CDR3. Each record gives: V gene, J gene, D gene, clone size, CDR3 DNA, CDR3 protein. A D gene is named only where the DNA matches it firmly. Clone size is stated in some rows and not others, as once, few, many or a class when expanded.

v_call: TRBV6-5
j_call: TRBJ2-3
d_call: -
clone_size: -
cdr3_nt: TGTGCCAGCAGTTACCCGACAGGAAGCACAGATACGCAGTATTTT
cdr3_aa: CASSYPTGSTDTQYF

v_call: TRBV12-3/TRBV12-4
j_call: TRBJ1-6
d_call: -
clone_size: many
cdr3_nt: TGTGCCAGCAGTCTTCTTGGGGATGATTCACCCCTCCACTTT
cdr3_aa: CASSLLGDDSPLHF

v_call: TRBV4-1
j_call: TRBJ2-7
d_call: TRBD1
clone_size: many
cdr3_nt: TGCGCCAGCAGCCAGCGCGTCCTCGGACAGGGAAGGGAGCAGTACTTC
cdr3_aa: CASSQRVLGQGREQYF

v_call: TRBV29-1
j_call: TRBJ2-3
d_call: -
clone_size: -
cdr3_nt: TGCAGCGCATCCCTAGCGCCCGGCACAGATACGCAGTATTTT
cdr3_aa: CSASLAPGTDTQYF

v_call: TRBV7-6
j_call: TRBJ2-7
d_call: -
clone_size: -
cdr3_nt: TGTGCCAGCAGCTTAGCTGGAATTTCAGGGGCCTACGAGCAGTACTTC
cdr3_aa: CASSLAGISGAYEQYF

v_call: TRBV18
j_call: TRBJ1-6
d_call: -
clone_size: many
cdr3_nt: TGTGCCAGCTCACCAGGGGAAGGTTCACCCCTCCACTTT
cdr3_aa: CASSPGEGSPLHF

v_call: TRBV30
j_call: TRBJ2-3
d_call: -
clone_size: many
cdr3_nt: TGTGCCTGGAGTGTATCACTAAGCACAGATACGCAGTATTTT
cdr3_aa: CAWSVSLSTDTQYF

v_call: TRBV7-9
j_call: TRBJ1-4
d_call: -
clone_size: many
cdr3_nt: TGTGCCAGCAGCTCCCGGGGGTTACGAGAAAAACTGTTTTTT
cdr3_aa: CASSSRGLREKLFF

v_call: TRBV6-1
j_call: TRBJ2-7
d_call: -
clone_size: many
cdr3_nt: TGTGCCACGGGGACAATCTACGAGCAGTACTTC
cdr3_aa: CATGTIYEQYF

v_call: TRBV11-2
j_call: TRBJ2-1
d_call: TRBD2
clone_size: few
cdr3_nt: TGTGCCAGCAGCCTTCGGGCGGGAGCGGGCAATGAGCAGTTCTTC
cdr3_aa: CASSLRAGAGNEQFF

v_call: TRBV15
j_call: TRBJ2-6
d_call: -
clone_size: few
cdr3_nt: TGTGCCACCAGCAGAACTACCCCCGGGGACTCTGGGGCCAACGTCCTGACTTTC
cdr3_aa: CATSRTTPGDSGANVLTF

v_call: TRBV10-3
j_call: TRBJ2-7
d_call: -
clone_size: many
cdr3_nt: TGTGCCATCAGTGGGACAGCGACCTACGAGCAGTACTTC
cdr3_aa: CAISGTATYEQYF

v_call: TRBV29-1
j_call: TRBJ1-2
d_call: TRBD1
clone_size: many
cdr3_nt: TGCAGCGTTAACGAGGGGGGACAGGCCTATGGCTACACCTTC
cdr3_aa: CSVNEGGQAYGYTF